This T cell receptor (beta chain) was observed in a study of beta chain features in type 1 diabetes. The sequenced template was cDNA made from the entire isolated RNA. Sequencing was performed with immunoSEQ multiplex PCR; in TCRdb, only in-frame clones are kept and a portion is missing. Seen here are about 15,000 clones, around two fifths observed once, and the top ten hold roughly 0.56%. Each of the sorted populations had a purity greater than 98%. Between the trimmed V and J ends, which lost 3 bases and 4 bases, there was a span of 7 bases. Germline assignment: CDR1 SGHNT and CDR2 YENEEA. The CDR3 has 13 amino acids.

The TCR was taken from a middle-aged woman in good health. This chain joins TRBV11-3 and TRBJ2-1; TRBD2 is a possible D gene (5 bases). The source material was stem cell memory CD4+ T cells from blood. CDR3 nucleotide sequence: TGTGCCAGCAGCTTGGGAGTGTACAATGAGCAGTTCTTC. It specifies CASSLGVYNEQFF.